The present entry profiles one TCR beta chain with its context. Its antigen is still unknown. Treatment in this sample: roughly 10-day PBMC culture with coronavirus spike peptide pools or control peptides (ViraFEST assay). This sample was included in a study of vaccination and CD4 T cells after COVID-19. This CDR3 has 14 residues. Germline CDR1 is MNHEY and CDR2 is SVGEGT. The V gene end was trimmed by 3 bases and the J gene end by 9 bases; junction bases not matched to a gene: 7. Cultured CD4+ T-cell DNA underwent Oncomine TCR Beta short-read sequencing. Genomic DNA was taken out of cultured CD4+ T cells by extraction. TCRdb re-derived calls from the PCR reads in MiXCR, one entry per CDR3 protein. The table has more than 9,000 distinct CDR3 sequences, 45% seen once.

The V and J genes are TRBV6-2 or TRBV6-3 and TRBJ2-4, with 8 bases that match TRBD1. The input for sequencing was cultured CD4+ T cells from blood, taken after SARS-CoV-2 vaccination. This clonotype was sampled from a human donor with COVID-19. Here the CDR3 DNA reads TGTGCCAGCAGTTATTCCAGGGGGCAGGTCATTCAGTACTTC. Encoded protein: CASSYSRGQVIQYF.